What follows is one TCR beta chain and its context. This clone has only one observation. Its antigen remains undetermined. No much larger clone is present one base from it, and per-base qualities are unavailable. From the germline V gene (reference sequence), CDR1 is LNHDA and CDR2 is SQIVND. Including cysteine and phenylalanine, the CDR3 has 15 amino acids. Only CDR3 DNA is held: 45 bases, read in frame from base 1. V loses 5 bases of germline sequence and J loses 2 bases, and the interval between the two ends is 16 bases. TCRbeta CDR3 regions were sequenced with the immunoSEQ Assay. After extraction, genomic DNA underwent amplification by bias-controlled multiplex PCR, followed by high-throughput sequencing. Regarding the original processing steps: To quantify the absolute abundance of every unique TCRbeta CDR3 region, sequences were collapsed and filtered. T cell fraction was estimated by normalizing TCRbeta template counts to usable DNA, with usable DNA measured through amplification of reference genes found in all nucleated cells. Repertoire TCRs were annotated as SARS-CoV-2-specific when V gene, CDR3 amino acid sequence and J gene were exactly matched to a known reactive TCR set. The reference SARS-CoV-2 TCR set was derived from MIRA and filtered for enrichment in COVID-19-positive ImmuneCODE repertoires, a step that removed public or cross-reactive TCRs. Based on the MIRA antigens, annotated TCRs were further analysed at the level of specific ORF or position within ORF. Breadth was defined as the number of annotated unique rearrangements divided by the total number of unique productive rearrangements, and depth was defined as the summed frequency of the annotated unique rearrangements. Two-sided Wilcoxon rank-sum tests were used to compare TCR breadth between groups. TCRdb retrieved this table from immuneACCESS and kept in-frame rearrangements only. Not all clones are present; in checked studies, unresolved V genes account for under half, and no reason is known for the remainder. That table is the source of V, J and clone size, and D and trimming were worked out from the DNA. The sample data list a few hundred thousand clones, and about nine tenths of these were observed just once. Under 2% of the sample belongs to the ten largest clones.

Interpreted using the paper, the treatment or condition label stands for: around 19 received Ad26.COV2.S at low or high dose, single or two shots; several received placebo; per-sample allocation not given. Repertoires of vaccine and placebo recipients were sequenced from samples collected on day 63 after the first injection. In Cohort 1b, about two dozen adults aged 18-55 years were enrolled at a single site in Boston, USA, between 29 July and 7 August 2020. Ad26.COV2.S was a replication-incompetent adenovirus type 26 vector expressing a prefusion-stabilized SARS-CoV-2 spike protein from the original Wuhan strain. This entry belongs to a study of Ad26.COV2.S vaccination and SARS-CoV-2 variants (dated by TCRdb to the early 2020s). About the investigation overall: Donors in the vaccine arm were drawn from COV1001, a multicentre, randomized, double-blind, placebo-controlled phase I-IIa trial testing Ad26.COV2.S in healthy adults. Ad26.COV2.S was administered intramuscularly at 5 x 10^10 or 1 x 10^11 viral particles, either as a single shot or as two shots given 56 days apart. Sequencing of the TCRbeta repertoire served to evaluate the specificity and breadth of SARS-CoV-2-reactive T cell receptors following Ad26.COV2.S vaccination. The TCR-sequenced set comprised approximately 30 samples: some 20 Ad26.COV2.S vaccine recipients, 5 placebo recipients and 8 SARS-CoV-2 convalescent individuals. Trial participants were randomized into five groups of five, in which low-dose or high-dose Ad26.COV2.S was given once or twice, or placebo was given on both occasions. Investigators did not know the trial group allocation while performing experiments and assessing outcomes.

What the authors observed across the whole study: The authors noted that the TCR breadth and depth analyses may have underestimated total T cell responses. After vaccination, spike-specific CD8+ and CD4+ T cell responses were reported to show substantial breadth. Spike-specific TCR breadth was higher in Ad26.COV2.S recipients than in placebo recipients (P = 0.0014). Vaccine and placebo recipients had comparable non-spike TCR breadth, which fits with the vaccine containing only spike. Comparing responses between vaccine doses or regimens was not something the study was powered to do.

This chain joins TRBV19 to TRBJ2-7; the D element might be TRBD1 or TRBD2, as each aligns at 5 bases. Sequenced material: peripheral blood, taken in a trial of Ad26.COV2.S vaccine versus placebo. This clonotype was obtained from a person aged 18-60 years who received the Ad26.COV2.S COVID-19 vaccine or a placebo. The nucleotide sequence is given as TGTGCCAGTAGTGTTGGGGCGGGCACAACCTACGAGCAGTACTTC. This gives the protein CASSVGAGTTYEQYF.